This T cell receptor beta chain was recorded in a study of read filtering for tumor transcriptome and immune sequencing. The J segment lost 5 bases and the V segment lost 1 base, leaving 1 base of the junction unmatched. Germline CDR1 and CDR2: MDHEN and SYDVKM. CDR3 length: 14 residues. In its sample, this clonotype was seen many times. From roughly 390 ng of RNA, a library with molecular barcoded alpha/delta and beta/gamma adaptors was made. In TCRdb, the reads were re-called with MiXCR into one record per CDR3 protein. The sample yields around 44,000 distinct CDR3 sequences, around an eighth seen once.

Sequencing was carried out using a population of CD138-negative cells sorted from bone marrow. V usage is TRBV28 and J usage is TRBJ2-7; 11 nucleotides agree with TRBD2. This sequence was found in a donor aged 40 or over with multiple myeloma. CDR3: CASSLSLAGDEQYF. The CDR3 DNA sequence: TGTGCCAGCAGTTTATCACTAGCGGGAGACGAGCAGTACTTC.